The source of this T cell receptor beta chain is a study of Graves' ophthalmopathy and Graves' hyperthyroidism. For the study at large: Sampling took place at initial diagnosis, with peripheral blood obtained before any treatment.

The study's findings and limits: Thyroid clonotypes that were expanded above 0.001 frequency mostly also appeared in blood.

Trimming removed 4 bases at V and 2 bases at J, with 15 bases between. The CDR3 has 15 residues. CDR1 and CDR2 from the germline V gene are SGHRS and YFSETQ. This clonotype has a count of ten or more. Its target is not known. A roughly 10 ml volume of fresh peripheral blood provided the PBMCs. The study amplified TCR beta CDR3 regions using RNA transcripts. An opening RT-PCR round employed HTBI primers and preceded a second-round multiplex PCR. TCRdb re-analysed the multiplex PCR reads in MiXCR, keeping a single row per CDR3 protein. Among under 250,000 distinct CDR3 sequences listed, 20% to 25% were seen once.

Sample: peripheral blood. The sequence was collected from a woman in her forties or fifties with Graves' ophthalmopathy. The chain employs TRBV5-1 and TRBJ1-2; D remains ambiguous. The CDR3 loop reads CASSPGSLGNYGYTF. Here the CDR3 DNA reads TGCGCCAGCAGCCCTGGGTCCCTAGGGAACTATGGCTACACCTTC.